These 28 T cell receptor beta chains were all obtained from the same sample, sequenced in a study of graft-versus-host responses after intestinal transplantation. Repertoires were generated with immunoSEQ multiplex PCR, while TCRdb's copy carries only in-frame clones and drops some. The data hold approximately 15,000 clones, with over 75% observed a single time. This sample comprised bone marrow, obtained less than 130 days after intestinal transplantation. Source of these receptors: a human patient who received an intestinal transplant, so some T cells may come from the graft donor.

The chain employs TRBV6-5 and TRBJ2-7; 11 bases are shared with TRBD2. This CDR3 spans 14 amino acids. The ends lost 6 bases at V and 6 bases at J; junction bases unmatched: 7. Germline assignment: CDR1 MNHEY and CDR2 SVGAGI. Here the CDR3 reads CASRYTSGSSEQYF. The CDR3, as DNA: TGTGCCAGCAGATATACTAGCGGGAGTAGCGAGCAGTACTTC.

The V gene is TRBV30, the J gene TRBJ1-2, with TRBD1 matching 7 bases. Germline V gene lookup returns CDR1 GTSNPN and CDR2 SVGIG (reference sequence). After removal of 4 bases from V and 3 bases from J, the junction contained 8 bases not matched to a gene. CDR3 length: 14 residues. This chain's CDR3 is CAWTLGGGYYGYTF. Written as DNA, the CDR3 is TGTGCCTGGACACTGGGAGGGGGCTACTATGGCTACACCTTC.

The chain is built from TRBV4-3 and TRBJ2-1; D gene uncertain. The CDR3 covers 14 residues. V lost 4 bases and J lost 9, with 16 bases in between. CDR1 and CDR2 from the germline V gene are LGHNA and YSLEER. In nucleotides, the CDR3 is TGCGCCAGCAGCCGCTACTGGGGTGCAGGTGAGCAGTTCTTC. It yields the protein CASSRYWGAGEQFF.

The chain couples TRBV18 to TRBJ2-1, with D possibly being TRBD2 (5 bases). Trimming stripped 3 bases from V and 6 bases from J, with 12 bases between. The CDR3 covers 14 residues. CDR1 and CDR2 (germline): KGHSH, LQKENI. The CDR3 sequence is CASSPQTSSNEQFF. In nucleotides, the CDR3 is TGTGCCAGCTCACCTCAAACTAGTTCCAATGAGCAGTTCTTC.

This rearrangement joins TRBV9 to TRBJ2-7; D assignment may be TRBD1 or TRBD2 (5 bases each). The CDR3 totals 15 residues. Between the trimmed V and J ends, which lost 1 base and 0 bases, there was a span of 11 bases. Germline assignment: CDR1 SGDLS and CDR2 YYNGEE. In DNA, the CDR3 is TGTGCCAGCAGCGTAAGAGGGGATAGCTCCTACGAGCAGTACTTC. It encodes CASSVRGDSSYEQYF. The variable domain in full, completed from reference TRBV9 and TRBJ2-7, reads DSGVTQTPKHLITATGQRVTLRCSPRSGDLSVYWYQQSLDQGLQFLIQYYNGEERAKGNILERFSAQQFPDLHSELNLSSLELGDSALYFCASSVRGDSSYEQYFGPGTRLTVT.

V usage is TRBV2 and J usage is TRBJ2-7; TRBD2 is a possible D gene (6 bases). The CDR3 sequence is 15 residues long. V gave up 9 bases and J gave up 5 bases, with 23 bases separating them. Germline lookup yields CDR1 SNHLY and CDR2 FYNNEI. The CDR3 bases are TGTGCCAGAAGCCCCAAGGGGAGGTTCGCCGACGAGCAGTACTTC. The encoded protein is CARSPKGRFADEQYF.

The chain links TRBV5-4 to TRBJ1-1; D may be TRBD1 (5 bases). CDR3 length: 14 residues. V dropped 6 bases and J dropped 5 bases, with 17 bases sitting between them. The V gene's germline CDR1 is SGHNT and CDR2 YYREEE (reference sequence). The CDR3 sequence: CASTNPGERTEAFF. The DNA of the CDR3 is TGTGCCAGCACCAACCCGGGGGAAAGGACTGAAGCTTTCTTT.

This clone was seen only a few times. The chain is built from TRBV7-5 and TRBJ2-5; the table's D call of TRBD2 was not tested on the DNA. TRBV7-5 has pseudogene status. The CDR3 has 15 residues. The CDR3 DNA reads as TGTGTCAGAAGCTCCGAGGGCCATAGAGTTAAGACCCAGTACTTC. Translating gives CVRSSEGHRVKTQYF.

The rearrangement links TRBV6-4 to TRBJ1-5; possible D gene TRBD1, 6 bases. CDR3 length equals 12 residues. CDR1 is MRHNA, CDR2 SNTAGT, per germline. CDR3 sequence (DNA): TGTGCTCGGGGGGCTAGAAATCAGCCCCAGCATTTT. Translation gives CARGARNQPQHF.

The CDR3 sequence: CASSQEERGAEAFF. The CDR3 DNA sequence: TGTGCCAGCAGCCAAGAAGAGAGGGGCGCTGAAGCTTTCTTT. The V gene is TRBV14, the J gene TRBJ1-1, with D possibly TRBD1 on 5 matching bases. Per the germline V gene, CDR1 is SGHDN and CDR2 is FVKESK. The ends were cut back, 0 bases at V and 6 bases at J, with 11 bases in the middle. The CDR3 consists of 14 residues.

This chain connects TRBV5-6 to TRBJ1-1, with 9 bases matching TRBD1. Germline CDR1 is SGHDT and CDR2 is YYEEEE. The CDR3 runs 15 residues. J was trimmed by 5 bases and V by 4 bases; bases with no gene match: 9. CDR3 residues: CASSPGTGGRTEAFF. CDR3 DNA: TGTGCCAGCAGCCCTGGAACAGGGGGCCGGACTGAAGCTTTCTTT.

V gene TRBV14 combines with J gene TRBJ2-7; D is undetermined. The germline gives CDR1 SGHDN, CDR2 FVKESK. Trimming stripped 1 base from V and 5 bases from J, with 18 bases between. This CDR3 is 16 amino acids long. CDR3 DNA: TGTGCCAGCAGCCAAGTATCTTTCGGACGTCGACACGAGCAGTACTTC. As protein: CASSQVSFGRRHEQYF.

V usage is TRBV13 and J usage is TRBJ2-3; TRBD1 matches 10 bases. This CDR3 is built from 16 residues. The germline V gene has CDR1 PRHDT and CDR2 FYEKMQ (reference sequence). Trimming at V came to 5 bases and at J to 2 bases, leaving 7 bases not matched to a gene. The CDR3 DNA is TGTGCCAGCAGCAAGAGACAGGGGGCCGCCACAGATACGCAGTATTTT. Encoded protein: CASSKRQGAATDTQYF.

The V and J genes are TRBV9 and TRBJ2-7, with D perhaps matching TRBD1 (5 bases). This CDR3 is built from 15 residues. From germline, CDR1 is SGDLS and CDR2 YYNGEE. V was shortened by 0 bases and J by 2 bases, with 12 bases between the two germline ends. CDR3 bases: TGTGCCAGCAGCGTAGATGCAGGGTGGGCCTACGAGCAGTACTTC. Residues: CASSVDAGWAYEQYF.

The CDR3: CASSRDGGYTF. In DNA, the CDR3 is TGCGCCAGCAGCCGGGACGGCGGCTACACCTTC. The chain employs TRBV4-1 and TRBJ1-2, with D possibly being TRBD1 (5 bases). Germline lookup yields CDR1 MGHRA and CDR2 YSYEKL. The CDR3 extends over 11 amino acids. Trimming removed 4 bases from V and 8 bases from J, with 8 bases in between.

CDR3 region: CASRPGGGTEAFF. As DNA, the CDR3 is TGTGCCAGCAGGCCTGGAGGGGGCACTGAAGCTTTCTTT. This chain uses TRBV6-1 with TRBJ1-1, with TRBD1 as a possible D gene (6 bases). Between the trimmed V and J ends, which lost 6 bases and 4 bases, there was a span of 12 bases. CDR3 size: 13 residues. Germline-derived CDR1 and CDR2 are MNHNS and SASEGT.

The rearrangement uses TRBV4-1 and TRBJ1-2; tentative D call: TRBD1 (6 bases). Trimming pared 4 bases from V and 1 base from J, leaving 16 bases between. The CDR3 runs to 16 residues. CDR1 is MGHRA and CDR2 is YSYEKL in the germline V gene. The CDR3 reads CASSRVTGDNNYGYTF. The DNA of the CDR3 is TGCGCCAGCAGCCGCGTCACGGGGGACAATAACTATGGCTACACCTTC.

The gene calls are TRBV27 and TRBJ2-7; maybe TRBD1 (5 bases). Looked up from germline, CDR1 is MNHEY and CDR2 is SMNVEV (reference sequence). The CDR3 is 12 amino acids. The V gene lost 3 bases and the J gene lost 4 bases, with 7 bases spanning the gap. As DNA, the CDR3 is TGTGCCAGCAGTTTTAAGGGGTACGAGCAGTACTTC. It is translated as CASSFKGYEQYF.

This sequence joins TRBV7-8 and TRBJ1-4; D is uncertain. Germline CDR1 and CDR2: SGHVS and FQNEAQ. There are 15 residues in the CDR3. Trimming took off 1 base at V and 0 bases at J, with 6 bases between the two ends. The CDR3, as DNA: TGTGCCAGCAGCTTAGACGGGACAACTAATGAAAAACTGTTTTTT. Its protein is CASSLDGTTNEKLFF.

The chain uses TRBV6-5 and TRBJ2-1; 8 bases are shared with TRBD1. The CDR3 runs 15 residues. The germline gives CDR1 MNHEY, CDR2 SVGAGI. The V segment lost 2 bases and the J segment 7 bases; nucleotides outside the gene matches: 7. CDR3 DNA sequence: TGTGCCAGCAGTTACGGTCCAGGGGGCTGGAATGAGCAGTTCTTC. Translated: CASSYGPGGWNEQFF.

CDR3 in amino acids: CATAKGGNSPLHF. The CDR3 DNA is TGTGCCACCGCAAAGGGAGGTAATTCACCCCTCCACTTT. V and J are TRBV15 and TRBJ1-6, with no clear D. V gave up 8 bases and J gave up 6 bases, with 11 bases separating them. Per germline, CDR1 LNHNV and CDR2 YYDKDF (reference sequence). The CDR3 covers 13 residues.

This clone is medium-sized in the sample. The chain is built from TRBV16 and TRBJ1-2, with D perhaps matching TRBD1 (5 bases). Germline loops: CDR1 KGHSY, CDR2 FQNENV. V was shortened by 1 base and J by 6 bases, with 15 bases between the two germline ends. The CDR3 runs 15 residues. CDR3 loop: CASSQYYQGSDGYTF. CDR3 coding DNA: TGTGCCAGCAGCCAATATTACCAGGGAAGTGATGGCTACACCTTC.

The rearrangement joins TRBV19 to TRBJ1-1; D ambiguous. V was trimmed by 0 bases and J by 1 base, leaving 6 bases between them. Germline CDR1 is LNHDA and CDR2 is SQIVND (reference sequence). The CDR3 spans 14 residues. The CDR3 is CASSIDPGNTEAFF. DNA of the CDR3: TGTGCCAGTAGTATAGATCCAGGGAACACTGAAGCTTTCTTT.

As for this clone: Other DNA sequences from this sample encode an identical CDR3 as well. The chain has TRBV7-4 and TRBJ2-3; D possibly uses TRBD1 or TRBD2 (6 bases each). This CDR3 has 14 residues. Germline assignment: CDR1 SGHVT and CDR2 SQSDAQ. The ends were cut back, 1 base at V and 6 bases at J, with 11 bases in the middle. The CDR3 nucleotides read TGTGCCAGCAGCTTAGGAGGGGGGATTGATACGCAGTATTTT. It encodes CASSLGGGIDTQYF. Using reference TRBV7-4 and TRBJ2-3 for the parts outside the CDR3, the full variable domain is GAGVSQSPRYKVAKRGRDVALRCDSISGHVTLYWYRQTLGQGSEVLTYSQSDAQRDKSGRPSGRFSAERPERSVSTLKIQRTEQGDSAVYLCASSLGGGIDTQYFGPGTRLTVL.

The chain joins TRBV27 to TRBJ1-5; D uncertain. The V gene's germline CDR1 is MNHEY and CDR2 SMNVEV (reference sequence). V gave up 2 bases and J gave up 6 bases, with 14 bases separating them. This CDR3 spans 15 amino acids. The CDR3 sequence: CASSLKGRVGQPQHF. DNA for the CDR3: TGTGCCAGCAGTTTAAAAGGGAGGGTGGGTCAGCCCCAGCATTTT.

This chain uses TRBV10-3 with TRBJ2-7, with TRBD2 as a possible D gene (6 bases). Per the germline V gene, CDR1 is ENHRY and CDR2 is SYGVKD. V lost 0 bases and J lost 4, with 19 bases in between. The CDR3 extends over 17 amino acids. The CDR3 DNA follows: TGTGCCATCAGTGAGTCGGGTTTCAGGCGGGAAGGGTACGAGCAGTACTTC. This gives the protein CAISESGFRREGYEQYF.

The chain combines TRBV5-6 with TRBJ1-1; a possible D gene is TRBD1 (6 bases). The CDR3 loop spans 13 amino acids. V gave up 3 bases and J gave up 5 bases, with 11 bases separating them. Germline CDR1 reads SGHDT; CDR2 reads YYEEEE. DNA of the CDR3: TGTGCCAGCAGCTGGGGGCTGGGGACTGAAGCTTTCTTT. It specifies CASSWGLGTEAFF.

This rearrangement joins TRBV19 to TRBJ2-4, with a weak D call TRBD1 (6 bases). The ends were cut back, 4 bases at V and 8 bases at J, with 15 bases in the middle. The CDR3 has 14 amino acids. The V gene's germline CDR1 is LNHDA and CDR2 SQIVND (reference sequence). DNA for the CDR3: TGTGCCAGTAGTACCGAACCGACAGGAGACATTCAGTACTTC. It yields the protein CASSTEPTGDIQYF.